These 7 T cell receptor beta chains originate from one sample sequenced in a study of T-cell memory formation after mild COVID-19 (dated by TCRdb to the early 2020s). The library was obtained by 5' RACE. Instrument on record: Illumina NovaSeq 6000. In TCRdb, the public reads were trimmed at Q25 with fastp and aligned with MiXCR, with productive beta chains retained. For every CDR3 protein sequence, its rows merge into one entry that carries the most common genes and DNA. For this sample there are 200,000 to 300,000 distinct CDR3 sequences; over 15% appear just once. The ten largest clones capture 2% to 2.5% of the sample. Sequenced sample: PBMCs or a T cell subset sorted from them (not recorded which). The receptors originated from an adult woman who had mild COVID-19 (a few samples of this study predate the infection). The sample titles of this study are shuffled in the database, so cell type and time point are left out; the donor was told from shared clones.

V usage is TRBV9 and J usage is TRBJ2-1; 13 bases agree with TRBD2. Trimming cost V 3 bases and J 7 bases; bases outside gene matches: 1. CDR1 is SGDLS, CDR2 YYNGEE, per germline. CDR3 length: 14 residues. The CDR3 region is CASSGTSGGNEQFF. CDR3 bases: TGTGCCAGCAGCGGGACTAGCGGGGGAAATGAGCAGTTCTTC.

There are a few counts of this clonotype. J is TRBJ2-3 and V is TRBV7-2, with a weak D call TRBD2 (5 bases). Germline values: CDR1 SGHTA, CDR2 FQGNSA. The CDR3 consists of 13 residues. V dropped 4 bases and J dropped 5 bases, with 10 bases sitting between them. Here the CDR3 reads CASSSGGGDTQYF. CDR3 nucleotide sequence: TGTGCCAGCAGCTCAGGAGGCGGAGATACGCAGTATTTT.

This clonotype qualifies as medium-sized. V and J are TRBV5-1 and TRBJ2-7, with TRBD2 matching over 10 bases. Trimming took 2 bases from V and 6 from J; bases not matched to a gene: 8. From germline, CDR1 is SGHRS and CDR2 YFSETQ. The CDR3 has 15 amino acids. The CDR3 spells CASSFVGTSDFEQYF. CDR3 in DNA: TGCGCCAGCAGCTTTGTTGGGACTAGCGATTTCGAGCAGTACTTC. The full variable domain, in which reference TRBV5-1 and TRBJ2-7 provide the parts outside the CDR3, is KAGVTQTPRYLIKTRGQQVTLSCSPISGHRSVSWYQQTPGQGLQFLFEYFSETQRNKGNFPGRFSGRQFSNSRSEMNVSTLELGDSALYLCASSFVGTSDFEQYFGPGTRLTVT.

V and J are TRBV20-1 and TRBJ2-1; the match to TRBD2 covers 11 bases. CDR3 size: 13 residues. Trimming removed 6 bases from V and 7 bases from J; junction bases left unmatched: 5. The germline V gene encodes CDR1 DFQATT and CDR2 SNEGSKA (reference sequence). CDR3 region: CSALAGGWNEQFF. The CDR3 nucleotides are TGCAGTGCCTTAGCGGGAGGGTGGAATGAGCAGTTCTTC.

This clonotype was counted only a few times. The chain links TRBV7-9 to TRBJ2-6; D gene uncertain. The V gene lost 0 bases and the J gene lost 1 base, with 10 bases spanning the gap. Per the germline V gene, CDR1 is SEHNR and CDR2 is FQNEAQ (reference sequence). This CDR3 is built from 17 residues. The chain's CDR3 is CASSLAILESGANVLTF. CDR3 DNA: TGTGCCAGCAGCTTAGCTATCTTAGAATCTGGGGCCAACGTCCTGACTTTC.

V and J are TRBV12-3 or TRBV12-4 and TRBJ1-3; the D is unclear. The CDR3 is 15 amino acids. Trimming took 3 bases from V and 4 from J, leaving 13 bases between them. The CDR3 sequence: CASSLARVFGNTIYF. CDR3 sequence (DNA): TGTGCCAGCAGTTTGGCTCGGGTTTTCGGAAACACCATATATTTT.

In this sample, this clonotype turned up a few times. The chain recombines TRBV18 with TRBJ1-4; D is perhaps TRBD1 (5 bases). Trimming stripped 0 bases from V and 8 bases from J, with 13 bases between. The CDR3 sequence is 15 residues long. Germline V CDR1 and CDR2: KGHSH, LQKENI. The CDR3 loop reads CASSPPRGAREKLFF. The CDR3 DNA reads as TGTGCCAGCTCACCACCCAGAGGGGCGAGGGAAAAACTGTTTTTT.